Below are 23 T cell receptor beta chains sequenced from a single sample in a study of long-term antiretroviral therapy in people with HIV. Investigators performed immunoSEQ version v3.0 at survey level. Produced via immunoSEQ multiplex PCR; TCRdb's table is partial and in-frame only. The sample lists 20,000 to 30,000 clones, 79% occurring once. The input for sequencing was unsorted PBMCs, taken 1.2 years after starting antiretroviral therapy. These TCRs come from a woman aged 40 to 50 with HIV.

V is TRBV11-3 and J is TRBJ1-4; D gene uncertain. V was cut by 4 bases and J by 6 bases, with 9 bases left in between. Germline CDR1 reads SGHNT; CDR2 reads YENEEA. This CDR3 is 13 amino acids long. The CDR3, as DNA: TGTGCCAGCAGCTCCCTTGAGGATGAAAAACTGTTTTTT. Translated, it gives CASSSLEDEKLFF.

The chain uses TRBV6-5 and TRBJ1-2, with 8 bases matching TRBD1. The CDR3 runs to 14 residues. Looked up from germline, CDR1 is MNHEY and CDR2 is SVGAGI. The V segment lost 1 base and the J segment 5 bases; nucleotides outside the gene matches: 3. CDR3 sequence: CASSYWGQAYGYTF. The CDR3, as DNA: TGTGCCAGCAGTTACTGGGGACAGGCGTATGGCTACACCTTC.

V and J are TRBV7-6 and TRBJ2-1, with D unresolved. CDR1 SGHVS and CDR2 FNYEAQ come from the germline V gene. The CDR3 runs to 13 residues. With 0 bases removed from V and 8 bases from J, the gap between germline ends came to 8 bases. This CDR3 reads CASSLAQWDEQFF. The CDR3, as DNA: TGTGCCAGCAGCTTAGCGCAATGGGATGAGCAGTTCTTC.

Regarding this clone: No DNA is shown, since the ends of the CDR3 on it are uncertain; the CDR3 is the one TCRdb lists. The chain joins TRBV29-1 to TRBJ1-2. CDR1 and CDR2 from the germline V gene are SQVTM and ANQGSEA. Ends included, the CDR3 has 15 residues. CDR3: CSVLPDQELWLHLRF.

The rearrangement uses TRBV27 and TRBJ2-1; D may be TRBD1 or TRBD2 (5 bases each). Trimming removed 7 bases from V and 6 bases from J, with 16 bases in between. The CDR3 loop spans 14 amino acids. The germline CDR1 and CDR2 sequences are MNHEY and SMNVEV (reference sequence). For the CDR3, the DNA is TGTGCCAGCACCCCCTCCGGGACGGTCAATGAGCAGTTCTTC. Translated, it gives CASTPSGTVNEQFF.

The chain carries TRBV5-1 and TRBJ1-2, with TRBD1 as a possible D gene (5 bases). The V and J ends lost 0 bases and 6 bases respectively, with 12 bases between them. The CDR3 totals 14 residues. Germline assignment: CDR1 SGHRS and CDR2 YFSETQ. CDR3 DNA: TGCGCCAGCAGCTTGGTGGTAGGGGCCCATGGCTACACCTTC. Its translation: CASSLVVGAHGYTF.

The chain links TRBV18 to TRBJ1-2; no reliable D call. The CDR3 contains 13 residues. Trimming took off 4 bases at V and 2 bases at J, with 8 bases between the two ends. From germline, CDR1 is KGHSH and CDR2 LQKENI. The CDR3 DNA reads TGTGCCAGCTCACAGACATCGAACTATGGCTACACCTTC. It translates to CASSQTSNYGYTF.

The chain is built from TRBV6-5 and TRBJ1-2; no clear D. Trimming left V 6 bases short and J 2 bases short, with 10 bases between. Germline assignment: CDR1 MNHEY and CDR2 SVGAGI. The CDR3 is 13 residues long. The CDR3 DNA reads as TGTGCCAGCAGGCCCGACCCAAACTATGGCTACACCTTC. Its protein product is CASRPDPNYGYTF.

This sequence joins TRBV15 and TRBJ1-3; 7 bases are shared with TRBD1. This CDR3 contains 15 residues. Germline CDR1 LNHNV, CDR2 YYDKDF (reference sequence). V trimming: 4 bases; J trimming: 3 bases; junction bases outside the gene matches: 6. The CDR3 DNA reads TGTGCCACCAGCACCCGGACAGGTTTTGGAAACACCATATATTTT. This sequence encodes CATSTRTGFGNTIYF.

This CDR3 is CASSGRGSTYEQYF. In nucleotides, the CDR3 is TGTGCCAGCAGTGGTCGGGGTTCGACCTACGAGCAGTACTTC. The J gene is TRBJ2-7, the V gene TRBV6-1; a possible D gene is TRBD2 (5 bases). This CDR3 contains 14 residues. Trimming took 4 bases from V and 2 from J, leaving 12 bases between them. Looked up from germline, CDR1 is MNHNS and CDR2 is SASEGT.

The chain has TRBV9 and TRBJ2-1, with D unresolved. Germline-derived CDR1 and CDR2 are SGDLS and YYNGEE. Trimming removed 0 bases from V and 0 bases from J, with 7 bases in between. This CDR3 has 15 residues. The CDR3 reads CASSVDYSSYNEQFF. The CDR3 DNA sequence: TGTGCCAGCAGCGTAGATTATTCCTCCTACAATGAGCAGTTCTTC. Filled out from reference TRBV9 and TRBJ2-1, the complete variable domain reads DSGVTQTPKHLITATGQRVTLRCSPRSGDLSVYWYQQSLDQGLQFLIQYYNGEERAKGNILERFSAQQFPDLHSELNLSSLELGDSALYFCASSVDYSSYNEQFFGPGTRLTVL.

The chain couples TRBV9 to TRBJ2-1; D gene uncertain. Trimming stripped 0 bases from V and 1 base from J, with 8 bases between. The CDR3 has 15 residues. Germline assignment: CDR1 SGDLS and CDR2 YYNGEE. The CDR3 DNA reads TGTGCCAGCAGCGTAGGGCCAAATTCCTACAATGAGCAGTTCTTC. Translation: CASSVGPNSYNEQFF. The complete variable domain, with remaining parts taken from reference TRBV9 and TRBJ2-1, reads DSGVTQTPKHLITATGQRVTLRCSPRSGDLSVYWYQQSLDQGLQFLIQYYNGEERAKGNILERFSAQQFPDLHSELNLSSLELGDSALYFCASSVGPNSYNEQFFGPGTRLTVL.

CDR3 in amino acids: CASSYGTGGVYEQYF. For the CDR3, the DNA is TGTGCCAGCAGCTACGGGACAGGGGGCGTCTACGAGCAGTACTTC. The gene calls are TRBV7-9 and TRBJ2-7, with 12 bases identical to TRBD1. Germline loops: CDR1 SEHNR, CDR2 FQNEAQ (reference sequence). The CDR3 runs to 15 residues. The ends lost 4 bases at V and 3 bases at J; junction bases unmatched: 4.

The chain links TRBV5-1 to TRBJ2-1; D is unclear. Trimming removed 0 bases from V and 3 bases from J, with 7 bases in between. The germline gives CDR1 SGHRS, CDR2 YFSETQ. CDR3 length equals 14 residues. The CDR3: CASSLVGVYNEQFF. The CDR3 DNA reads as TGCGCCAGCAGCTTGGTAGGAGTCTACAATGAGCAGTTCTTC.

The genes are TRBV7-6 and TRBJ2-1; 10 bases are a match to TRBD2. J was trimmed by 8 bases and V by 5 bases; bases with no gene match: 3. The CDR3 length is 13 residues. Germline CDR1 SGHVS, CDR2 FNYEAQ. The CDR3 reads CASSPLAGYEQFF. The CDR3 DNA is TGTGCCAGCAGCCCACTAGCGGGGTATGAGCAGTTCTTC.

The chain links TRBV18 to TRBJ1-2, with unresolved D. This CDR3 has 11 residues. The V gene's germline CDR1 is KGHSH and CDR2 LQKENI. Trimming shortened V by 5 bases and J by 3 bases, and 4 bases separated the two germline ends. DNA for the CDR3: TGTGCCAGCTCATCCGACTATGGCTACACCTTC. Translated, it gives CASSSDYGYTF.

This clone occurred a few times. This chain joins TRBV5-5 and TRBJ1-2, with D maybe TRBD1 (6 bases). The germline V and J ends were trimmed by 2 bases and 7 bases, with 21 bases remaining between them. There are 16 residues in the CDR3. Looked up from germline, CDR1 is SGHKS and CDR2 is YYEKEE (reference sequence). The CDR3 DNA sequence: TGTGCCAGCAGCTTCCTGCGACAGGCGGGTTTGGTTGGCTACACCTTC. Residues: CASSFLRQAGLVGYTF.

This clone was counted only a few times. The V and J genes are TRBV7-9 and TRBJ1-4, with 9 bases that match TRBD1. V was pared by 4 bases and J by 11 bases, with 2 bases of the junction left unmatched. Germline V gene lookup returns CDR1 SEHNR and CDR2 FQNEAQ (reference sequence). CDR3 length equals 12 residues. In DNA, the CDR3 is TGTGCCAGCAGCTCCGACAGGGGGAAACTGTTTTTT. As protein: CASSSDRGKLFF. The full variable domain, its missing parts supplied by reference TRBV7-9 and TRBJ1-4, is DTGVSQNPRHKITKRGQNVTFRCDPISEHNRLYWYRQTLGQGPEFLTYFQNEAQLEKSRLLSDRFSAERPKGSFSTLEIQRTEQGDSAMYLCASSSDRGKLFFGSGTQLSVL.

This clone showed up just once. The chain uses TRBV4-1 and TRBJ1-4; TRBD1 might be the D (5 bases). The CDR3 is made up of 15 amino acids. CDR1 MGHRA and CDR2 YSYEKL come from the germline V gene. With 3 bases removed from V and 8 bases from J, the gap between germline ends came to 16 bases. CDR3 in DNA: TGCGCCAGCAGCCAGGGTTACGGGGACGTCGAAAAACTGTTTTTT. Its translation is CASSQGYGDVEKLFF.

This chain connects TRBV7-9 to TRBJ1-2; 9 positions agree with TRBD1. CDR3 length: 15 residues. After removal of 5 bases from V and 0 bases from J, the junction contained 4 bases not matched to a gene. Germline V gene lookup returns CDR1 SEHNR and CDR2 FQNEAQ (reference sequence). CDR3 bases: TGTGCCAGCAGCCCCAGGACAGGGGCTAACTATGGCTACACCTTC. It translates to CASSPRTGANYGYTF.

This chain uses TRBV27 with TRBJ2-2; 9 bases agree with TRBD1. V was clipped by 7 bases and J by 6 bases; unmatched bases: 9. CDR1 is MNHEY, CDR2 SMNVEV, per germline (reference sequence). The length of the CDR3 is 15 residues. The CDR3 loop is CASTTRGTGSGELFF. The CDR3 DNA is TGTGCCAGCACCACAAGAGGGACAGGGTCCGGGGAGCTGTTTTTT.

The CDR3 DNA reads as TGTGCCAGCAGGGGTCTAGCGGTCTACAATGAGCAGTTCTTC. Residues: CASRGLAVYNEQFF. The chain joins TRBV6-6 to TRBJ2-1, with 7 bases aligning to TRBD2. The CDR3 contains 14 residues. Germline assignment: CDR1 MNHNY and CDR2 SVGAGI (reference sequence). Trimming cost V 6 bases and J 3 bases; bases outside gene matches: 5.

The rearrangement links TRBV7-2 to TRBJ2-7, with 13 bases aligning to TRBD2. This CDR3 has 14 amino acids. Trimming took 3 bases from V and 6 from J; bases not matched to a gene: 2. In germline, CDR1 is SGHTA, CDR2 FQGNSA. This chain's CDR3 is CASSLGLAGSEQYF. CDR3 DNA sequence: TGTGCCAGCAGCTTGGGACTAGCGGGGAGCGAGCAGTACTTC.